This TCR beta chain is drawn from a study of blood T cell repertoires in COVID-19. Study summary: Some COVID-19 samples were acute and others convalescent; all came from the United States, Italy and Spain. The analysed material was cDNA or gDNA that came from T cells, B-cell-depleted T cells, or PBMCs.

From germline, CDR1 is WNHNN and CDR2 SYGVQD (reference sequence). The trim removed 5 bases at V and 0 bases at J, leaving 6 bases unmatched. The CDR3 spans 15 residues. In the authors' methods: Reference gene primer amplification gave estimated nucleated cell counts. Profiling relied on immunoSEQ multiplex PCR, and the TCRdb table lists in-frame clones only, not all of them. V and J calls and clone size are as listed in that table; D and trimming were resolved from the DNA. The sample consists of 200,000 or so clones, about four fifths of them appearing once. The chain combines TRBV10-1 with TRBJ2-7, with 8 bases that match TRBD1. This clonotype was sampled from a woman in her 30s who had recovered from COVID-19. The sample comprised peripheral blood. The CDR3 sequence is CASSSGQGGSYEQYF. The CDR3, as DNA: TGCGCCAGCAGTTCTGGACAGGGAGGCTCCTACGAGCAGTACTTC.